The 13 T cell receptor beta chains reported below all come from one sample, sequenced in a study of cytomegalovirus exposure and HLA in healthy donors. PCR used 60 Vbeta primers and 13 Jbeta primers. TCRdb's table, derived via immunoSEQ multiplex PCR, lists solely in-frame clones and lacks some. The profile shows about 94,000 clones, over 60% of them singletons. Sequencing was carried out using PBMCs. The receptors shown here come from a man aged 30 to 39 in good health and CMV-seronegative.

This clone was recorded a few times. V and J are TRBV7-2 and TRBJ2-7, with 11 nucleotides matching TRBD2. Unmatched junction bases numbered 9, after V lost 5 bases and J lost 3 bases. Germline V gives CDR1 SGHTA, CDR2 FQGNSA. The CDR3 is 16 residues long. The CDR3 protein is CASSRIGGTSGYEQYF. The CDR3 bases are TGTGCCAGCAGCCGGATTGGAGGGACTAGCGGCTACGAGCAGTACTTC. Full variable domain (remainder filled in from reference TRBV7-2 and TRBJ2-7): GAGVSQSPSNKVTEKGKDVELRCDPISGHTALYWYRQSLGQGLEFLIYFQGNSAPDKSGLPSDRFSAERTGGSVSTLTIQRTQQEDSAVYLCASSRIGGTSGYEQYFGPGTRLTVT.

In this sample, this clone turned up once. The genes are TRBV30 and TRBJ2-1; D is ambiguous. V lost 4 bases and J 1 base, leaving 8 bases between the germline ends. The germline gives CDR1 GTSNPN, CDR2 SVGIG (reference sequence). This CDR3 is built from 13 residues. The CDR3 DNA reads as TGTGCCTGGACGGCTAGTTCCTACAATGAGCAGTTCTTC. Protein: CAWTASSYNEQFF. Supplemented by reference TRBV30 and TRBJ2-1, the full variable domain reads SQTIHQWPATLVQPVGSPLSLECTVEGTSNPNLYWYRQAAGRGLQLLFYSVGIGQISSEVPQNLSASRPQDRQFILSSKKLLLSDSGFYLCAWTASSYNEQFFGPGTRLTVL.

J is TRBJ1-6 and V is TRBV2; tentatively, D is TRBD1 (5 bases). The CDR3 has 14 amino acids. V lost 6 bases, J lost 7 bases, and 13 bases lay in between. Germline lookup yields CDR1 SNHLY and CDR2 FYNNEI. CDR3 DNA: TGTGCCAGCAGGAAGGCAGGGCTGAATTCACCCCTCCACTTT. Encoded protein: CASRKAGLNSPLHF.

This clone was recorded a few times. CDR3: CASGQGPKTQHF. Written as DNA, the CDR3 is TGTGCCAGCGGACAGGGCCCAAAGACCCAGCATTTT. The chain is built from TRBV2 and TRBJ1-5; 8 nucleotides match TRBD1. The CDR3 is 12 residues long. The junction had 8 bases not matched to a gene; V was cut back by 8 bases and J by 11 bases. CDR1 and CDR2 (germline): SNHLY, FYNNEI.

J is TRBJ2-2 and V is TRBV30; D ambiguous. V lost 3 bases, J lost 2 bases, and 13 bases lay in between. This CDR3 is built from 15 residues. Germline lookup yields CDR1 GTSNPN and CDR2 SVGIG (reference sequence). In nucleotides, the CDR3 is TGTGCCTGGAGACGTCTTGACACTAACACCGGGGAGCTGTTTTTT. As protein: CAWRRLDTNTGELFF.

This clone occurred a few times. The CDR3 here is CASSFRRPDREFDGYTF. For the CDR3, the DNA is TGTGCCAGCAGCTTCCGCCGCCCCGACAGGGAGTTCGATGGCTACACCTTC. This chain links TRBV7-9 with TRBJ1-2; 7 nucleotides match TRBD1. The CDR3 is 17 amino acids. V shed 3 bases, J shed 6 bases, and the junction held 16 bases outside the gene matches. CDR1 SEHNR and CDR2 FQNEAQ come from the germline V gene (reference sequence).

V usage is TRBV6-6 and J usage is TRBJ2-7; D is perhaps TRBD1 (6 bases). Looked up from germline, CDR1 is MNHNY and CDR2 is SVGAGI (reference sequence). Trimming took off 6 bases at V and 3 bases at J, with 12 bases between the two ends. The CDR3 is 13 amino acids. The CDR3 protein is CASSWDNRYEQYF. CDR3 DNA sequence: TGTGCCAGCAGCTGGGACAACCGCTACGAGCAGTACTTC.

A few counts support this clone. The V gene is TRBV5-8, the J gene TRBJ1-4; D is unresolved. Trimming took off 4 bases at V and 4 bases at J, with 14 bases between the two ends. This CDR3 is 15 amino acids long. Per the germline V gene, CDR1 is SGHTS and CDR2 is YDEGEE. CDR3 in DNA: TGTGCCAGCAGCCCCCTAGCCCTCCTTAATGAAAAACTGTTTTTT. Amino acid sequence: CASSPLALLNEKLFF.

This clone was seen only a few times. The V and J genes are TRBV19 and TRBJ2-3, with 9 nucleotides matching TRBD2. The CDR3 is made up of 18 amino acids. Germline trimming cut 8 bases from V and 0 bases from J; bases unmatched to any gene: 15. The germline CDR1 and CDR2 sequences are LNHDA and SQIVND (reference sequence). Written as DNA, the CDR3 is TGTGCCAGTCGTCTCGTTGCGGGGGGGCCTCGTAGCACAGATACGCAGTATTTT. It is translated as CASRLVAGGPRSTDTQYF.

The chain couples TRBV4-1 to TRBJ2-1; 13 bases are shared with TRBD2. Looked up from germline, CDR1 is MGHRA and CDR2 is YSYEKL. The junction had 1 base not matched to a gene; V was cut back by 1 base and J by 7 bases. The CDR3 contains 15 residues. The chain's CDR3 is CASSQVTSGRNEQFF. The CDR3 nucleotides are TGCGCCAGCAGCCAAGTGACTAGCGGGAGGAATGAGCAGTTCTTC.

V gene TRBV4-2 combines with J gene TRBJ2-1; 10 bases align to TRBD2. J lost 4 bases, V lost 1 base, and 4 bases had no gene match. The CDR3 loop spans 16 amino acids. Germline loops: CDR1 LGHNA, CDR2 YNFKEQ. The CDR3 spells CASSQGSTSGYNEQFF. For the CDR3, the DNA is TGTGCCAGCAGCCAAGGTTCGACTAGCGGGTACAATGAGCAGTTCTTC.

This clone has more than one count but fewer than ten. The rearrangement joins TRBV5-8 to TRBJ2-7; TRBD2 is a possible D gene (6 bases). Trimming took off 1 base at V and 3 bases at J, with 14 bases between the two ends. The CDR3 runs to 15 residues. In germline, CDR1 is SGHTS, CDR2 YDEGEE. The DNA of the CDR3 is TGTGCCAGCAGCTTGATTGCGGGAACTTACTACGAGCAGTACTTC. Its translation is CASSLIAGTYYEQYF.

The V call is TRBV11-2, the J call TRBJ2-7; 8 bases are shared with TRBD2. The ends lost 5 bases at V and 2 bases at J; junction bases unmatched: 8. Germline assignment: CDR1 SGHAT and CDR2 FQNNGV. The length of the CDR3 is 15 residues. The CDR3 region is CASSDGSGAPYEQYF. Here the CDR3 DNA reads TGTGCCAGCAGCGACGGTAGCGGGGCCCCCTACGAGCAGTACTTC.